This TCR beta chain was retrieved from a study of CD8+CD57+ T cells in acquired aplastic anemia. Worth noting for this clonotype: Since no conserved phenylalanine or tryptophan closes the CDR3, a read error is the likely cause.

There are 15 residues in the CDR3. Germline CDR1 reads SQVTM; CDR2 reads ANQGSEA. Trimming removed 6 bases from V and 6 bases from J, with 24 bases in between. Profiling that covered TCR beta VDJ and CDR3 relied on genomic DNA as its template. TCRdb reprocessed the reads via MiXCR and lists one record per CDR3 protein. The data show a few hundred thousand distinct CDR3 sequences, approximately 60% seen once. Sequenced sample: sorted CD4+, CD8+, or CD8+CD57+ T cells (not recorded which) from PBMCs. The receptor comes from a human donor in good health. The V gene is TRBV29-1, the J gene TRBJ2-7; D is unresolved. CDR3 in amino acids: CSVPWASLEAGEQYL. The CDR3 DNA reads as TGCAGCGTACCTTGGGCCTCTCTGGAAGCAGGCGAGCAGTACCTC.